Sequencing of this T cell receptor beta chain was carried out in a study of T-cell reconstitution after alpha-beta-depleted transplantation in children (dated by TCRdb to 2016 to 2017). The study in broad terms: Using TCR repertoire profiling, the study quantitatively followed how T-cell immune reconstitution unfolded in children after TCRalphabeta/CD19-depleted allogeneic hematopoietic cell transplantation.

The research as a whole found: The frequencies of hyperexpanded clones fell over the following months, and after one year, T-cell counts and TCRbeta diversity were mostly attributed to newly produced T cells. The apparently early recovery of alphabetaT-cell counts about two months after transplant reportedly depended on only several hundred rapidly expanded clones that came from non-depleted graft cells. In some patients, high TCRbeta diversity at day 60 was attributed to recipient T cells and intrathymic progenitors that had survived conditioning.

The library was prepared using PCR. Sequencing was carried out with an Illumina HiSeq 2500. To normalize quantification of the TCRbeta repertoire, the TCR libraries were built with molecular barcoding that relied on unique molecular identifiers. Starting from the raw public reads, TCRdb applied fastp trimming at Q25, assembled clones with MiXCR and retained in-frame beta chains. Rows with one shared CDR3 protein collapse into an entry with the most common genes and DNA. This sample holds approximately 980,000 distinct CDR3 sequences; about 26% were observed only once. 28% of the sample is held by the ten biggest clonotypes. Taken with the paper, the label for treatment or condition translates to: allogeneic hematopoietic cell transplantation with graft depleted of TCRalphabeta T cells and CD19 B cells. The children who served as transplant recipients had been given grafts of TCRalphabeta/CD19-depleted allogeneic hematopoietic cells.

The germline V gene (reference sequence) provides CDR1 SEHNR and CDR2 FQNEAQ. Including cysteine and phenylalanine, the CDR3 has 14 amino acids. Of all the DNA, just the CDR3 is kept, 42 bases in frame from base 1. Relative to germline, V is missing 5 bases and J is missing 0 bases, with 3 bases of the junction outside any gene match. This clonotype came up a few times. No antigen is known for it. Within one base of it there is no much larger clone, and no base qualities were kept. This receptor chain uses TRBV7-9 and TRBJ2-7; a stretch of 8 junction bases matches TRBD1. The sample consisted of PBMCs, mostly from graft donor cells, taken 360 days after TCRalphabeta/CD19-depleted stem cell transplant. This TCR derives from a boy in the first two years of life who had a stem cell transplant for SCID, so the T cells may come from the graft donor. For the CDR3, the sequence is CASSADRASYEQYF. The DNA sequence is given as TGTGCCAGCAGCGCGGACAGGGCCTCCTACGAGCAGTACTTC.